Sequencing of this TCR beta chain was carried out in a study of control samples from healthy donors and cancer patients. Profiling relied on immunoSEQ multiplex PCR, and the TCRdb table lists in-frame clones only, not all of them. Among about 120,000 clones listed, approximately 89% were seen once. The TCR was taken from a young woman in good health. Sequencing was done on a sample of blood.

CDR3 sequence: CASSHQETQYF. Here the CDR3 DNA reads TGCGCCAGCAGCCACCAAGAGACCCAGTACTTC. The chain combines TRBV4-1 with TRBJ2-5, with D unclear. This CDR3 has 11 amino acids. Germline CDR1 and CDR2: MGHRA and YSYEKL. V was cut by 3 bases and J by 1 base, with 0 bases left in between.